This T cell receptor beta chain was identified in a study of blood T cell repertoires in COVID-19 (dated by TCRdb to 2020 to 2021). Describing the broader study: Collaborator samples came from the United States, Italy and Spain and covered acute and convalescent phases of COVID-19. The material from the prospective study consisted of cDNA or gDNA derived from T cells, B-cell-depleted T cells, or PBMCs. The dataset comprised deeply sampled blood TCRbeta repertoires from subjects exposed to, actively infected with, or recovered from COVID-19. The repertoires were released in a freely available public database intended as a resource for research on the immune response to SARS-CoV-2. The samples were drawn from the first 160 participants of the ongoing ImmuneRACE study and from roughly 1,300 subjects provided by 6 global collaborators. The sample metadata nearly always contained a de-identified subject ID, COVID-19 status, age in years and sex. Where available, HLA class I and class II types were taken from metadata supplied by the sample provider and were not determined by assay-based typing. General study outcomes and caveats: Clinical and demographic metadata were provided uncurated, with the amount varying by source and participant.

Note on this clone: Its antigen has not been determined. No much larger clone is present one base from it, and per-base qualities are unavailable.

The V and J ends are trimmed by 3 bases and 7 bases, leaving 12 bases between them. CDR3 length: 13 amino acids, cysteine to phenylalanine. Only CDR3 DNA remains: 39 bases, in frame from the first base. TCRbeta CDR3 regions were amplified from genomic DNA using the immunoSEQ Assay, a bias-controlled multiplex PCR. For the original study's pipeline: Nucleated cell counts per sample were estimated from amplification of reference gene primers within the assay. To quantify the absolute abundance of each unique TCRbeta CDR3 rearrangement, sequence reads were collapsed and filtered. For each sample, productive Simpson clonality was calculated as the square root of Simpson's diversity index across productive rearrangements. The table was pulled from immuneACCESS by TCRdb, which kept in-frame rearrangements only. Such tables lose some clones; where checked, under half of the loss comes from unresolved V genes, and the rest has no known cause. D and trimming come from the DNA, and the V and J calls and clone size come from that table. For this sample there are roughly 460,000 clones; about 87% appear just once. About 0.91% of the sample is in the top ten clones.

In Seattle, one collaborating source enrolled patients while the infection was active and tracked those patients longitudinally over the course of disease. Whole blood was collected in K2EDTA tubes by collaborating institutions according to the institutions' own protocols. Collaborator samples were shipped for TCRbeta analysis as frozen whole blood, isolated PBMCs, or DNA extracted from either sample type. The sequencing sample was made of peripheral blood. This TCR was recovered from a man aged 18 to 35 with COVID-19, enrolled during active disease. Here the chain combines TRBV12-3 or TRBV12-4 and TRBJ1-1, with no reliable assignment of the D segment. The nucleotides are TGTGCCAGCAGTTTGAACTCTAGAATTGAAGCTTTCTTT. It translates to CASSLNSRIEAFF.